This record covers a single T cell receptor (beta chain). Method: immunoSEQ multiplex PCR; TCRdb's copy keeps in-frame clones and lacks some. The top ten clones hold about an eighth of a sample with 130,000 or so clones, under 95% of them seen once. This specimen belongs to a study of control samples from healthy donors and cancer patients. The germline V gene has CDR1 SEHNR and CDR2 FQNEAQ (reference sequence). CDR3 length: 13 amino acids. V was pared by 4 bases and J by 9 bases, with 15 bases between. The sequence was obtained from a man aged 40-55 years in good health. The sequencing input was blood. The J gene is TRBJ1-2, the V gene TRBV7-9; D unresolved. DNA for the CDR3: TGTGCCAGCAGCTCTCCCCCCGCCCTTAGCTACACCTTC. It encodes CASSSPPALSYTF. Filled out from reference TRBV7-9 and TRBJ1-2, the complete variable domain reads DTGVSQNPRHKITKRGQNVTFRCDPISEHNRLYWYRQTLGQGPEFLTYFQNEAQLEKSRLLSDRFSAERPKGSFSTLEIQRTEQGDSAMYLCASSSPPALSYTFGSGTRLTVV.